Listed below are T cell receptor beta chains from one sample, sequenced in a study of cytomegalovirus exposure and HLA in healthy donors. Some clones are missing from TCRdb's copy, which holds only in-frame ones; the method was immunoSEQ multiplex PCR. The sample includes about 88,000 clones, 85% to 90% seen only once; the top ten take around 2.5%. The sequencing input was PBMCs. These receptors came from a man aged 18 to 29 in good health and CMV-seronegative. The CDR3 runs from the conserved cysteine through the conserved F or W. Each record gives: V gene, J gene, CDR3 protein.

V gene: TRBV6-6
J gene: TRBJ2-7
CDR3 protein: CASSYRTGTAYEQYF

V gene: TRBV5-8
J gene: TRBJ2-7
CDR3 protein: CASSALPGAYEQYF

V gene: TRBV7-9
J gene: TRBJ1-3
CDR3 protein: CASSLGARGAPGSTIYF

V gene: TRBV5-8
J gene: TRBJ1-2
CDR3 protein: CAISRGQGNYGYTF

V gene: TRBV5-4
J gene: TRBJ1-3
CDR3 protein: CASSLDRGNTIYF

V gene: TRBV21-1
J gene: TRBJ1-2
CDR3 protein: CAPGPTGDGYTF

V gene: TRBV29-1
J gene: TRBJ1-2
CDR3 protein: CSVGETGANYGYTF

V gene: TRBV5-1
J gene: TRBJ2-7
CDR3 protein: CASSLAVERPYEQYF

V gene: TRBV9
J gene: TRBJ2-1
CDR3 protein: CASSVAGRANEQFF

V gene: TRBV18
J gene: TRBJ2-7
CDR3 protein: CASSPGLAVYEQYF

V gene: TRBV7-2
J gene: TRBJ2-2
CDR3 protein: CASSYSGRGGGELFF

V gene: TRBV7-9
J gene: TRBJ2-1
CDR3 protein: CASSPKLEVGLIYNEQFF

V gene: TRBV14
J gene: TRBJ1-4
CDR3 protein: CASSPGRGTGHQVGNEKLFF

V gene: TRBV5-7
J gene: TRBJ2-7
CDR3 protein: CASSLVWYPGSEQYF

V gene: TRBV5-6
J gene: TRBJ1-5
CDR3 protein: CASSSTGSQTAYSNQPQHF

V gene: TRBV4-3
J gene: TRBJ2-7
CDR3 protein: CASSPTAREWYEQYF

V gene: TRBV4-1
J gene: TRBJ1-1
CDR3 protein: CASSRPALSPGTEAFF

V gene: TRBV11-1
J gene: TRBJ1-1
CDR3 protein: CASRKGGGSMNTEAFF

V gene: TRBV27
J gene: TRBJ2-1
CDR3 protein: CATRGTSGNEQFF

V gene: TRBV7-9
J gene: TRBJ2-1
CDR3 protein: CSSRDRVYNEQFF

V gene: TRBV18
J gene: TRBJ1-1
CDR3 protein: CASSQLWGGAKENTEAFF

V gene: TRBV28
J gene: TRBJ2-3
CDR3 protein: CASTTGFGGTFF

V gene: TRBV7-9
J gene: TRBJ1-1
CDR3 protein: CASSLTRTGRTEAFF

V gene: TRBV9
J gene: TRBJ1-2
CDR3 protein: CASSVGGGNVGYTF

V gene: TRBV4-3
J gene: TRBJ1-2
CDR3 protein: CASSQEIQGAYGYTF

V gene: TRBV7-2
J gene: TRBJ2-7
CDR3 protein: CASSLAGYRTSNHNEQYF

V gene: TRBV18
J gene: TRBJ1-4
CDR3 protein: CASSASQGYNEKLFF

V gene: TRBV6-5
J gene: TRBJ2-7
CDR3 protein: CASSPQGIMYEQYF

V gene: TRBV28
J gene: TRBJ1-5
CDR3 protein: CASSLARGGNQPQHF

V gene: TRBV28
J gene: TRBJ2-7
CDR3 protein: CASSPPTQEGYEQYF

V gene: TRBV19
J gene: TRBJ1-5
CDR3 protein: CASNPTGQLNQPQHF

V gene: TRBV6-5
J gene: TRBJ2-1
CDR3 protein: CASSPSGGSYNEQFF

V gene: TRBV7-9
J gene: TRBJ2-7
CDR3 protein: CASSLTRITYEQYF

V gene: TRBV18
J gene: TRBJ2-1
CDR3 protein: CASSPFQSYNEQFF

V gene: TRBV2
J gene: TRBJ1-5
CDR3 protein: CASSSTWGGNQPQHF

V gene: TRBV18
J gene: TRBJ1-1
CDR3 protein: CASSGAGDAFF

V gene: TRBV14
J gene: TRBJ2-7
CDR3 protein: CASSRPGPTTSYEQYF

V gene: TRBV28
J gene: TRBJ1-6
CDR3 protein: CASSSPGQGNSPLHF

V gene: TRBV28
J gene: TRBJ1-2
CDR3 protein: CASSLWDSQFYGYTF

V gene: TRBV14
J gene: TRBJ2-3
CDR3 protein: CASSQELGSSTDTQYF

V gene: TRBV11-3
J gene: TRBJ2-1
CDR3 protein: CASSPGTSGKREQFF

V gene: TRBV5-6
J gene: TRBJ2-2
CDR3 protein: CASSLRGGSNTGELFF